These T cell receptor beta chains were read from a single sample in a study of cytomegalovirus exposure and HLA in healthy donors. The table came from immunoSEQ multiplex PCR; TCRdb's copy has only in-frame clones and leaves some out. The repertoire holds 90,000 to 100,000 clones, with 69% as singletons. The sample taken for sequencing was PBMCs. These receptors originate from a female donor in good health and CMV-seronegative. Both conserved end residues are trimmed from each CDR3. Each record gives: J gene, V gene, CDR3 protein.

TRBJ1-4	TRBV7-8	ASSLERWPTNEKLF
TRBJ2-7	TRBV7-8	ASSLEYAEPYEQY
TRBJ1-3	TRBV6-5	AGSYSRTGGGNTIY
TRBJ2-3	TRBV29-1	SVEVLAGVDTQY
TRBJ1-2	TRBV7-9	ASSHPWSPNYGYT
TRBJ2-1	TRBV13	ASSLGQGYEQF
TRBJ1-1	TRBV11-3	ASSLGAGQGVAEAF
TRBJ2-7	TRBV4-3	ASSPTAPGQGYEQY
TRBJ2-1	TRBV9	ASSSSSAGNSYNEQF
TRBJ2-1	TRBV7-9	ASSPRGAGYNEQF
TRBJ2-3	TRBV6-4	ASSDTRTSPQY
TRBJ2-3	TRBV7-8	ASSPWTGDTDTQY
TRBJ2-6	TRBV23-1	ASSQSLAPVLT
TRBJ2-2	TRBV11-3	ASQDRGQPGELF
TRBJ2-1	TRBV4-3	ASSPGGREQF
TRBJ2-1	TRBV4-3	ASSQAGTSKFNEQF
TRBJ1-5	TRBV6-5	ASSPTRQGHQPQH
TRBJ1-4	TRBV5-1	ASRLTGGRGEKLF
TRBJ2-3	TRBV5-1	ASSLALTGEGPDTQY
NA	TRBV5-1	ASSLGGGSSYEQY
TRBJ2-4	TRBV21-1	ASSKFFTGPLAKNIQY
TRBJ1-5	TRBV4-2	ASSQEDRRPH
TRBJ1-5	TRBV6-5	ASSLNRGQQPQH
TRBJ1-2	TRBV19	ASSIIGAGFGYT
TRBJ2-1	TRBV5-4	ASSLSSLYNEQF
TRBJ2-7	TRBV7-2	ASSLGPANYEQY
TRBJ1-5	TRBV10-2	ASSEPGQGMGNQPQH
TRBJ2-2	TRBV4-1	ASSDRGNTGELF
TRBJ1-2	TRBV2	ASRPGQGLYGYT
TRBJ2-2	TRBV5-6	ASSVDSPNTGELF
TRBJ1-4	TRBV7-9	SSSLVLGTLNEKLF
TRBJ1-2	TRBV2	ASRGQGRGSGYT
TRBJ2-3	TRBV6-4	ASSVLAGTDTQY
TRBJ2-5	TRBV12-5	ASGSRTSGGASETQY
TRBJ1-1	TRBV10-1	ASTGSTEAF